The 20 T cell receptor beta chains listed next were all sequenced from one sample in a study of response to subunit inactivated influenza vaccine. Each CDR3 protein is one row after TCRdb ran MiXCR on the RT-PCR reads. The table shows 630,000 or so distinct CDR3 sequences, with around 14% occurring only once. The sample in question was PBMCs from blood, obtained 11 to 12 days after vaccination. These receptors were collected from a man aged 50 or older who received an inactivated influenza vaccine.

V usage is TRBV7-2 and J usage is TRBJ1-2; possibly TRBD1 for D (6 bases). The CDR3 is 15 amino acids. CDR1 and CDR2 from the germline V gene are SGHTA and FQGNSA. Trimming pared 5 bases from V and 5 bases from J, leaving 18 bases between. CDR3 DNA: TGTGCCAGCAGCCAAAACAGGGTTCCGACTTATGGCTACACCTTC. Protein sequence: CASSQNRVPTYGYTF. The full variable domain, completed using reference TRBV7-2 and TRBJ1-2, is GAGVSQSPSNKVTEKGKDVELRCDPISGHTALYWYRQSLGQGLEFLIYFQGNSAPDKSGLPSDRFSAERTGGSVSTLTIQRTQQEDSAVYLCASSQNRVPTYGYTFGSGTRLTVV.

This clonotype was counted a few times. V usage is TRBV12-3 or TRBV12-4 and J usage is TRBJ2-1, with D possibly TRBD2 on 5 matching bases. Trimming took off 5 bases at V and 7 bases at J, with 18 bases between the two ends. The CDR3 extends over 15 amino acids. CDR3 region: CASSPSAGIENEQFF. CDR3 coding DNA: TGTGCCAGCAGTCCTTCGGCGGGTATCGAGAATGAGCAGTTCTTC.

This clonotype was detected many times. The chain links TRBV20-1 to TRBJ2-3; 8 bases match TRBD1. CDR1 and CDR2 from the germline V gene are DFQATT and SNEGSKA (reference sequence). J lost 4 bases, V lost 5 bases, and 14 bases had no gene match. CDR3 length: 16 amino acids. The CDR3 sequence is CSALHRRTGISDTQYF. DNA for the CDR3: TGCAGTGCTCTACACCGACGGACAGGGATTTCAGATACGCAGTATTTT.

This clonotype was seen a few times. This rearrangement joins TRBV6-5 to TRBJ2-7; 9 bases match TRBD1. The germline gives CDR1 MNHEY, CDR2 SVGAGI. The CDR3 runs to 17 residues. Unmatched junction bases numbered 15, after V lost 5 bases and J lost 4 bases. The CDR3 sequence is CASSIQPRTGAGYEQYF. The CDR3 DNA reads TGTGCCAGCAGTATACAGCCTAGGACAGGGGCAGGTTACGAGCAGTACTTC.

The chain has TRBV12-5 and TRBJ1-3; 7 bases map to TRBD1. Germline loops: CDR1 LGHNT, CDR2 FRNRAP. The CDR3 is 15 residues long. Trimming removed 5 bases from V and 0 bases from J; junction bases left unmatched: 4. CDR3 loop: CASGEGQLSGNTIYF. The DNA of the CDR3 is TGTGCTAGTGGTGAGGGACAGCTCTCTGGAAACACCATATATTTT.

The table lists this clonotype with a few counts. V gene TRBV11-3 combines with J gene TRBJ2-5; 10 bases align to TRBD1. CDR3 length: 15 residues. The trim removed 1 base at V and 4 bases at J, leaving 3 bases unmatched. The germline gives CDR1 SGHNT, CDR2 YENEEA. CDR3 residues: CASSLGRDRGETQYF. Written as DNA, the CDR3 is TGTGCCAGCAGCTTAGGTCGGGACAGGGGAGAGACCCAGTACTTC.

This clonotype was counted a few times. J is TRBJ2-3 and V is TRBV24-1; D gene uncertain. With 3 bases removed from V and 1 base from J, the gap between germline ends came to 10 bases. CDR3 size: 15 residues. Germline V lookup: CDR1 KGHDR, CDR2 SFDVKD. CDR3 protein: CATSDGIRRTDTQYF. DNA for the CDR3: TGTGCCACCAGTGATGGGATAAGGCGCACAGATACGCAGTATTTT.

This clonotype was counted many times. The junction and the germline gene differ at one end; a read error may be behind it. The chain has TRBV12-3 or TRBV12-4 and TRBJ1-5; D unclear. CDR3 length: 13 amino acids. For the CDR3, the DNA is TGTGCCAGCAGCTTAGGTAGCAATCAGCCCCAGCATTTT. Translated: CASSLGSNQPQHF.

The V gene is TRBV7-9, the J gene TRBJ2-1, with D unresolved. The CDR3 consists of 15 residues. Trimming took 1 base from V and 4 from J, leaving 11 bases between them. Germline V gene sequence: CDR1 SEHNR, CDR2 FQNEAQ (reference sequence). The DNA of the CDR3 is TGTGCCAGCAGCTTAGATCTGCTAGAATACAATGAGCAGTTCTTC. Its protein is CASSLDLLEYNEQFF.

The chain has TRBV4-3 and TRBJ2-3; D call uncertain. The ends were cut back, 0 bases at V and 5 bases at J, with 6 bases in the middle. The CDR3 covers 13 residues. CDR1 is LGHNA and CDR2 is YSLEER in the germline V gene. CDR3 sequence reads: CASSQDKVDTQYF. CDR3 coding DNA: TGCGCCAGCAGCCAAGATAAAGTAGATACGCAGTATTTT.

This clonotype was observed at least ten times. V gene TRBV29-1 combines with J gene TRBJ2-1; TRBD2 aligns across 12 bases. V gave up 4 bases and J gave up 9 bases; unmatched junction bases: 7. Germline V lookup: CDR1 SQVTM, CDR2 ANQGSEA. CDR3 length: 14 residues. The CDR3 DNA reads as TGCAGCGTTGCTTCGACTAGCGGGAGCGGTGAGCAGTTCTTC. Amino acids: CSVASTSGSGEQFF.

The CDR3 is CSGLPSGGTPGELFF. For the CDR3, the DNA is TGCAGCGGCCTTCCTAGCGGGGGGACACCCGGGGAGCTGTTTTTT. V is TRBV29-1 and J is TRBJ2-2; 11 bases line up with TRBD2. Trimming took 7 bases from V and 6 from J; bases not matched to a gene: 10. This CDR3 region has 15 residues. Germline CDR1 is SQVTM and CDR2 is ANQGSEA.

This sequence joins TRBV20-1 and TRBJ1-2, with 7 nucleotides matching TRBD1. The CDR3 is 10 residues long. Germline lookup yields CDR1 DFQATT and CDR2 SNEGSKA (reference sequence). The CDR3 loop is CNTGVHGYTF. CDR3 in DNA: TGCAATACAGGGGTCCATGGCTACACCTTC.

This clonotype has ten or more counts. This rearrangement joins TRBV11-1 to TRBJ2-1; 9 bases align to TRBD2. The CDR3 is 15 residues long. The junction had 1 base not matched to a gene; V was cut back by 4 bases and J by 0 bases. Per the germline V gene, CDR1 is SGHAT and CDR2 is FQDESV (reference sequence). The CDR3 DNA follows: TGTGCCAGCAGCTCGACTAGCGGCTCCTACAATGAGCAGTTCTTC. This gives the protein CASSSTSGSYNEQFF.

The sample holds a few counts of this clonotype. V is TRBV10-3 and J is TRBJ1-1; TRBD1 matches 10 bases. This CDR3 has 15 amino acids. Unmatched junction bases numbered 8, after V lost 4 bases and J lost 6 bases. Germline CDR1 and CDR2: ENHRY and SYGVKD. The CDR3 reads CAISGTGGDMAEAFF. CDR3 sequence (DNA): TGTGCCATCAGTGGGACAGGGGGTGATATGGCTGAAGCTTTCTTT.

The chain joins TRBV3-1 to TRBJ2-3; the D gene is possibly TRBD1 (6 bases). This CDR3 contains 14 residues. Germline loops: CDR1 LGHDT, CDR2 YNNKEL (reference sequence). V was trimmed by 5 bases and J by 2 bases, leaving 11 bases between them. Here the CDR3 reads CASSSRQVTDTQYF. CDR3 nucleotides: TGTGCCAGCAGCTCCCGACAGGTCACAGATACGCAGTATTTT.

In its sample, this clonotype was seen a few times. The rearrangement uses TRBV4-3 and TRBJ2-1; 15 bases match TRBD2. Trimming at V came to 3 bases and at J to 6 bases, leaving 6 bases not matched to a gene. The germline gives CDR1 LGHNA, CDR2 YSLEER. CDR3 length: 17 amino acids. The CDR3 nucleotides are TGCGCCAGCAGCCAGGGGACGGGACTAGCGGGAGGCAATGAGCAGTTCTTC. Residues: CASSQGTGLAGGNEQFF.

V and J are TRBV18 and TRBJ1-3; a possible D gene is TRBD1 (5 bases). Germline V gene lookup returns CDR1 KGHSH and CDR2 LQKENI. The V end lost 3 bases, the J end lost 3 bases, and 12 bases lay between the germline ends. This CDR3 has 15 amino acids. In nucleotides, the CDR3 is TGTGCCAGCTCACCGATCGGGACGTATGGAAACACCATATATTTT. Protein sequence: CASSPIGTYGNTIYF.

V and J are TRBV12-3 or TRBV12-4 and TRBJ2-7; D assignment may be TRBD1 or TRBD2 (6 bases each). V was pared by 4 bases and J by 6 bases, with 13 bases between. The CDR3 consists of 13 residues. The CDR3 DNA is TGTGCCAGCAGTTCCGCGGGACACGTCGAGCAGTACTTC. Its translation is CASSSAGHVEQYF.

This clonotype was observed a few times. This chain joins TRBV16 and TRBJ2-3; possibly TRBD1 for D (5 bases). The CDR3 sequence is 15 residues long. Germline CDR1 and CDR2: KGHSY and FQNENV. Deletions cut 2 bases from V and 0 bases from J, with 9 bases between. CDR3 nucleotides: TGTGCCAGCAGCCAAGCCCGGACAAGCACAGATACGCAGTATTTT. Translation gives CASSQARTSTDTQYF.